A selection of T cell receptor beta chains follows, all from one sample in a study of blood T cell repertoires in COVID-19. TCRdb's copy holds only in-frame clones and misses some; the assay was immunoSEQ multiplex PCR. The sample holds more than 45,000 clones, 86% seen once. The sample comprised peripheral blood. The receptors originated from an elderly man with acute or convalescent COVID-19. Each CDR3 is given with its conserved first and last residue. D genes are given only for firm matches. Expanded clones are given a class, and other clones once, few, many or no size at all.

V gene	clone size	D gene	J gene	CDR3 DNA	CDR3 protein
TRBV30	NA	TRBD1	TRBJ1-1	TGTGCTTTAGACAGGGTTGAAGCTTTCTTT	CALDRVEAFF
TRBV11-2	NA	TRBD1	TRBJ2-7	TGTGCCAGCAGTTCTCCGGGACAGGGGACGTACTACGAGCAGTACTTC	CASSSPGQGTYYEQYF
TRBV24-1	NA	NA	TRBJ1-2	TGTGCCACCAGTGATACCCAGGGGCAAGGCTACACCTTC	CATSDTQGQGYTF
TRBV15	NA	NA	TRBJ1-4	TGTGCCACCAGCAGAGGGGGTTACGAGGGTGCTAATGAAAAACTGTTTTTT	CATSRGGYEGANEKLFF
TRBV11-2	NA	TRBD1	TRBJ1-1	TGTGCCAGCAGCCGAGGGGGCTTGAACACTGAAGCTTTCTTT	CASSRGGLNTEAFF
TRBV7-2	NA	TRBD2	TRBJ2-1	TGTGCCAGCAGCTTAGCGCGGGGGGATGAGCAGTTCTTC	CASSLARGDEQFF
TRBV5-6	NA	NA	TRBJ1-4	TGTGCCAGCAGCCCCTACCCAGATTACTACGGTGAAAAACTGTTTTTT	CASSPYPDYYGEKLFF
TRBV5-6	NA	NA	TRBJ1-2	TGTGCCAGCAGCTCGAGGGGGAGGGCCTCCTATGGCTACACCTTC	CASSSRGRASYGYTF
TRBV2	NA	NA	TRBJ1-1	TGTGCCAGCACCAGGGACACCAACACTGAAGCTTTCTTT	CASTRDTNTEAFF
TRBV12-5	NA	NA	TRBJ1-5	TGTGCTAGTGGTTCCCGGGGGCCCCAGCATTTT	CASGSRGPQHF
TRBV5-1	few	NA	TRBJ1-6	TGCGCCAGCAGCTTGAGCGGGGGCGAATCACCCCTCCACTTT	CASSLSGGESPLHF
TRBV5-6	NA	NA	TRBJ2-7	TGTGCCAGCAGCCCGTCCCCGACCGGGTCCTACGAGCAGTACTTC	CASSPSPTGSYEQYF